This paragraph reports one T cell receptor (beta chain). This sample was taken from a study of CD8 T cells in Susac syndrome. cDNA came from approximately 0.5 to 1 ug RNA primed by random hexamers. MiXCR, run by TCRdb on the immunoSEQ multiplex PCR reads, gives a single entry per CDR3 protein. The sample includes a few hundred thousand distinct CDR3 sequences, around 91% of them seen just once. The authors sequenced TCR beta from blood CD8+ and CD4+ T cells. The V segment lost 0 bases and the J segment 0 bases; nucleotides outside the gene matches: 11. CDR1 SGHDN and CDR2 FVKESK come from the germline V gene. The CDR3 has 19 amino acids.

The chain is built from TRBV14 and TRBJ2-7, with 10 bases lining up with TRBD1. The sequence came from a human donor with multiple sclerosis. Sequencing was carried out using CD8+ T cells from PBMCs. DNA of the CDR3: TGTGCCAGCAGCCAAGAGGGGTGGGACAGGGGCCTCGCCTCCTACGAGCAGTACTTC. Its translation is CASSQEGWDRGLASYEQYF.